This T cell receptor beta chain was documented in a study of shared clonotypes between healthy human individuals. About the study: A couple of women and a few men aged 18 to 49 made up the donors.

The CDR3 has 14 amino acids. Trimming cost V 2 bases and J 2 bases, with 10 bases left between them. Per the germline V gene, CDR1 is MNHNS and CDR2 is SASEGT. Details on this clone: Its target is unknown.

General study results and limits: Exclusively blood specimens were collected; tissue repertoires likely differ. Donors were few, which limited the genetic and exposure-history diversity represented.

Donors, without exception, were Caucasian adults residing in Nashville, Tennessee. Produced via immunoSEQ multiplex PCR; TCRdb's table is partial and in-frame only. The sample has 450,000 or so clones, roughly four fifths seen once. This sequence joins TRBV6-1 and TRBJ2-7; D not resolved. This sequence originates from a woman aged 40 to 50 in good health. Some clones in this sample may be carry-over from other donors' samples. Input material: PBMCs. CDR3 protein: CASSEIALAYEQYF. The CDR3 coding sequence is TGTGCCAGCAGTGAAATCGCTTTAGCCTACGAGCAGTACTTC.